Listed below are T cell receptor beta chains from one sample, sequenced in a study of response to subunit inactivated influenza vaccine. MiXCR, run by TCRdb on the RT-PCR reads, gives a single entry per CDR3 protein. The sample contains about 500,000 distinct CDR3 sequences, 16% of which appear only once. The sample consisted of CD4+ T cells sorted from PBMCs, taken approximately 25 months after vaccination. These receptors were taken from a man between 50 and 70 years old who received an inactivated influenza vaccine. CDR3s include the opening cysteine and the closing phenylalanine or tryptophan. The D gene is left open where the match is weak. Size is stated for part of the rows, as once, few or many counts, or as a class when the clone is expanded.

- TRBD2 TRBJ2-1 TRBV15 CATSRDSGAYNEQFF TGTGCCACCAGCAGAGATAGCGGGGCGTACAATGAGCAGTTCTTC
- - TRBJ2-1 TRBV14 CASSQGNSVNEQFF TGTGCCAGCAGCCAAGGGAATAGCGTCAATGAGCAGTTCTTC
- TRBD1 TRBJ2-1 TRBV6-2/TRBV6-3 CASRRTGDNEQFF TGTGCCAGCAGGAGGACAGGGGACAATGAGCAGTTCTTC
many TRBD2 TRBJ2-3 TRBV20-1 CSANLLAGGSASTDTQYF TGCAGTGCAAACCTCCTAGCGGGAGGGAGTGCTAGCACAGATACGCAGTATTTT
many - TRBJ2-5 TRBV28 CASSLSGLGETQYF TGTGCCAGCAGTTTAAGCGGGTTGGGAGAGACCCAGTACTTC
- TRBD2 TRBJ2-3 TRBV4-3 CASSRKTSGSTDTQYF TGCGCCAGCAGCCGAAAGACTAGCGGGAGCACAGATACGCAGTATTTT
few - TRBJ2-3 TRBV11-2 CASSLGGIITQYF TGTGCCAGCAGCTTAGGCGGGATTATCACGCAGTATTTT
- - TRBJ2-4 TRBV24-1 CATSDGTPQAKNIQYF TGTGCCACCAGTGATGGGACACCGCAAGCCAAAAACATTCAGTACTTC
few - TRBJ1-2 TRBV6-2/TRBV6-3 CASGAFNYGYTF TGTGCCAGCGGGGCCTTTAACTATGGCTACACCTTC
- - TRBJ2-3 TRBV24-1 CATSDLGRTDTQYF TGTGCCACCAGTGATTTAGGTAGGACAGATACGCAGTATTTT
few TRBD2 TRBJ2-5 TRBV20-1 CSAPSGRDPRETQYF TGCAGTGCTCCTAGCGGGAGGGATCCTAGGGAGACCCAGTACTTC
- - TRBJ2-2 TRBV20-1 CSALPTFTGELFF TGCAGTGCTCTACCGACCTTCACCGGGGAGCTGTTTTTT
few TRBD1 TRBJ1-6 TRBV10-2 CASSESLGQGDNSPLHF TGCGCCAGCAGTGAGTCGTTGGGACAGGGGGATAATTCACCCCTCCACTTT
- - TRBJ2-3 TRBV24-1 CATSDWSGTTDTQYF TGTGCCACCAGTGATTGGAGCGGAACCACAGATACGCAGTATTTT
- - TRBJ2-1 TRBV7-2 CASSRSKNYEQFF TGTGCCAGCAGTCGAAGCAAAAACTATGAGCAGTTCTTC
few TRBD1 TRBJ2-3 TRBV11-2 CASSIRTGATDTQYF TGTGCCAGCAGTATTCGGACAGGGGCGACAGATACGCAGTATTTT
few - TRBJ2-3 TRBV6-1 CASRTPPEGDTQYF TGTGCCAGCAGAACCCCCCCCGAAGGAGATACGCAGTATTTT
- - TRBJ2-1 TRBV29-1 CSVVDGWYSYNEQFF TGCAGCGTTGTGGACGGCTGGTACTCCTACAATGAGCAGTTCTTC
few - TRBJ1-4 TRBV27 CASSLLGEATNEKLFF TGTGCCAGCAGTTTATTGGGGGAAGCAACTAATGAAAAACTGTTTTTT
many - TRBJ2-2 TRBV10-2 CASRDYSDTGELFF TGCGCCAGCAGAGACTATAGCGACACCGGGGAGCTGTTTTTT
- TRBD2 TRBJ2-1 TRBV7-3 CASSLRSGSFSEQFF TGTGCCAGCAGCTTACGTAGCGGGAGTTTTAGTGAGCAGTTCTTC
few TRBD2 TRBJ2-2 TRBV28 CASSLLGLAGGNTGELFF TGTGCCAGCAGTTTATTGGGACTAGCGGGCGGGAACACCGGGGAGCTGTTTTTT
- - TRBJ2-1 TRBV5-1 CASSQEVEQFF TGCGCCAGCAGCCAGGAGGTCGAGCAGTTCTTC
few - TRBJ2-6 TRBV20-1 CSASRPISGANVLTF TGCAGTGCTAGCCGACCCATCTCTGGGGCCAACGTCCTGACTTTC
few TRBD1 TRBJ2-4 TRBV2 CASNTGALAKNIQYF TGTGCCAGCAATACAGGGGCACTAGCCAAAAACATTCAGTACTTC
many - TRBJ2-7 TRBV5-1 CASSLVVGTYEQYF TGCGCCAGCAGCTTGGTGGTGGGAACCTACGAGCAGTACTTC
few - TRBJ2-1 TRBV12-3/TRBV12-4 CASSTQKGGRDEQFF TGTGCCAGCAGTACCCAGAAGGGGGGGAGAGATGAGCAGTTCTTC
- - TRBJ2-3 TRBV9 CASSVGRSTDTQYF TGTGCCAGCAGCGTAGGGAGGAGCACAGATACGCAGTATTTT
many TRBD1 TRBJ2-7 TRBV20-1 CSANRGQGNEQYF TGCAGTGCGAACAGGGGGCAAGGCAACGAGCAGTACTTC
- TRBD2 TRBJ2-5 TRBV20-1 CSARLAGPGAQYF TGCAGTGCCAGACTAGCGGGGCCAGGGGCCCAGTACTTC
many - TRBJ2-5 TRBV7-7 CASSLSFSETQYF TGTGCCAGCAGCTTGTCCTTTAGCGAGACCCAGTACTTC
many TRBD2 TRBJ2-1 TRBV6-4 CASSGTSGRINEQFF TGTGCCAGCAGTGGAACTAGCGGGAGGATCAATGAGCAGTTCTTC
few - TRBJ2-1 TRBV5-1 CASSLDPRSPLFF TGCGCCAGCAGCTTGGACCCGCGCTCCCCTTTGTTCTTC
- TRBD2 TRBJ2-1 TRBV24-1 CATSDSRLAGDNEQFF TGTGCCACCAGTGATTCCCGACTAGCGGGAGACAATGAGCAGTTCTTC
few TRBD1 TRBJ1-3 TRBV20-1 CSARPGGTGNTIYF TGCAGTGCTAGACCAGGGGGTACTGGAAACACCATATATTTT
- - TRBJ1-1 TRBV5-5 CASSFLTGSVTEAFF TGTGCCAGCAGCTTCCTGACAGGTTCGGTCACTGAAGCTTTCTTT
few TRBD2 TRBJ2-1 TRBV2 CASRGLAGTPYNEQFF TGTGCCAGCAGAGGACTAGCGGGTACTCCCTACAATGAGCAGTTCTTC
few - TRBJ2-2 TRBV12-3/TRBV12-4 CASSLGSWTDRYTGELFF TGTGCCAGCAGTTTGGGCTCTTGGACAGACAGATACACCGGGGAGCTGTTTTTT
few TRBD2 TRBJ2-1 TRBV20-1 CSARVTSGGREQFF TGCAGTGCTAGAGTGACTAGCGGGGGGCGGGAGCAGTTCTTC
- - TRBJ1-5 TRBV5-1 CASSPGATGQPQHF TGCGCCAGCAGCCCCGGGGCAACTGGACAGCCCCAGCATTTT
- TRBD1 TRBJ2-7 TRBV6-2/TRBV6-3 CASSYPSGQVYYEQYF TGTGCCAGCAGTTACCCCTCGGGACAGGTCTATTACGAGCAGTACTTC
few TRBD2 TRBJ2-7 TRBV18 CASSLRTSSEQYF TGTGCCAGCTCACTCCGGACTAGCTCCGAGCAGTACTTC
- - TRBJ2-7 TRBV4-1 CASSQDRTNYEQYF TGCGCCAGCAGCCAAGACAGGACTAACTACGAGCAGTACTTC
- - TRBJ2-5 TRBV11-2 CASTQIQETQYF TGTGCCAGCACCCAGATACAAGAGACCCAGTACTTC
many - TRBJ1-6 TRBV5-1 CASSSLGGYNSPLHF TGCGCCAGCAGCTCGCTCGGGGGGTATAATTCACCCCTCCACTTT
many - TRBJ2-5 TRBV4-3 CASSQDEGETQYF TGCGCCAGCAGCCAAGATGAGGGAGAGACCCAGTACTTC
- - TRBJ2-3 TRBV10-3 CAISDLRQPNTDTQYF TGTGCCATCAGTGATTTGCGGCAACCCAACACAGATACGCAGTATTTT
- TRBD1 TRBJ2-7 TRBV12-3/TRBV12-4 CASSLTPGTGGQQYF TGTGCCAGCAGTTTAACCCCCGGGACAGGGGGCCAGCAGTACTTC
few - TRBJ2-7 TRBV20-1 CSAGGHVGSSYEQYF TGCAGTGCTGGAGGACATGTGGGGAGCTCCTACGAGCAGTACTTC